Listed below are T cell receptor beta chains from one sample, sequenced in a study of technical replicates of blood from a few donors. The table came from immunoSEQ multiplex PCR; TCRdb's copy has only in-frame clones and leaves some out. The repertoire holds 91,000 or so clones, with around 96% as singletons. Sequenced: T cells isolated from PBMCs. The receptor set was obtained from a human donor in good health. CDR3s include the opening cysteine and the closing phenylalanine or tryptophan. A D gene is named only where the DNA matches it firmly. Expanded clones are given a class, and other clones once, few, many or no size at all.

cdr3_aa: CASSTEQGIFYTEAFF
cdr3_nt: TGTGCCAGTAGTACTGAACAGGGAATATTTTACACTGAAGCTTTCTTT
d_call: .
clone_size: .
j_call: TRBJ1-1
v_call: TRBV19

cdr3_aa: CASRQQANTGELFF
cdr3_nt: TGTGCCAGCAGGCAACAGGCGAACACCGGGGAGCTGTTTTTT
d_call: .
clone_size: .
j_call: TRBJ2-2
v_call: TRBV6-5

cdr3_aa: CSFRTSGGDTQYF
cdr3_nt: TGCAGCTTTAGGACTAGCGGGGGAGATACGCAGTATTTT
d_call: TRBD2
clone_size: .
j_call: TRBJ2-3
v_call: TRBV29-1

cdr3_aa: CASSPQQLGNQETQYF
cdr3_nt: TGTGCCAGCTCACCCCAACAACTAGGGAACCAAGAGACCCAGTACTTC
d_call: .
clone_size: .
j_call: TRBJ2-5
v_call: TRBV18

cdr3_aa: CASSLSSTGPSYGYTF
cdr3_nt: TGTGCCAGCAGCTTGTCCTCAACAGGGCCATCTTATGGCTACACCTTC
d_call: .
clone_size: .
j_call: TRBJ1-2
v_call: TRBV7-6

cdr3_aa: CASSGTLTGFYEQYF
cdr3_nt: TGTGCCAGCAGCGGGACGTTGACAGGGTTCTACGAGCAGTACTTC
d_call: TRBD1
clone_size: .
j_call: TRBJ2-7
v_call: TRBV7-6

cdr3_aa: CASSLVGQQTDTQYF
cdr3_nt: TGTGCCAGCAGCTTAGTGGGCCAGCAGACAGATACGCAGTATTTT
d_call: .
clone_size: once
j_call: TRBJ2-3
v_call: TRBV7-9

cdr3_aa: CASSVDSYEQYF
cdr3_nt: TGTGCCAGCAGCGTAGACAGCTACGAGCAGTACTTC
d_call: .
clone_size: .
j_call: TRBJ2-7
v_call: TRBV12-1

cdr3_aa: CASSLHARVSEKLFF
cdr3_nt: TGTGCCAGCAGCTTACATGCCAGGGTTAGTGAAAAACTGTTTTTT
d_call: .
clone_size: .
j_call: TRBJ1-4
v_call: TRBV5-8

cdr3_aa: CATSGTSVTDTQYF
cdr3_nt: TGTGCCACCAGCGGGACATCGGTCACAGATACGCAGTATTTT
d_call: .
clone_size: .
j_call: TRBJ2-3
v_call: TRBV15

cdr3_aa: CASSSRKPDRTSWVDIQYF
cdr3_nt: TGCGCCAGCAGCTCCCGGAAGCCGGACAGAACTTCGTGGGTCGACATTCAGTACTTC
d_call: .
clone_size: .
j_call: TRBJ2-4
v_call: TRBV5-1

cdr3_aa: CAISSGTARSPLHF
cdr3_nt: TGTGCCATCAGTTCCGGGACAGCTCGATCACCCCTCCACTTT
d_call: TRBD1
clone_size: .
j_call: TRBJ1-6
v_call: TRBV10-3

cdr3_aa: CASSLGPGLINQPQHF
cdr3_nt: TGTGCCAGCAGCTTAGGTCCAGGGTTAATTAATCAGCCCCAGCATTTT
d_call: .
clone_size: .
j_call: TRBJ1-5
v_call: TRBV7-9

cdr3_aa: CASSDSGQGIAEAFF
cdr3_nt: TGTGCCAGCAGTGACTCAGGACAGGGTATCGCTGAAGCTTTCTTT
d_call: TRBD1
clone_size: .
j_call: TRBJ1-1
v_call: TRBV6-4

cdr3_aa: CASSLRGGGSQPQHF
cdr3_nt: TGCGCCAGCAGCTTGAGAGGTGGAGGCTCTCAGCCCCAGCATTTT
d_call: .
clone_size: .
j_call: TRBJ1-5
v_call: TRBV5-1

cdr3_aa: CASSEVAGLASLSSYNEQFF
cdr3_nt: TGTGCCAGCAGTGAAGTTGCCGGACTAGCCTCACTTAGCTCCTACAATGAGCAGTTCTTC
d_call: TRBD2
clone_size: .
j_call: TRBJ2-1
v_call: TRBV2

cdr3_aa: CASSVPSTDTQYF
cdr3_nt: TGTGCCAGCAGCGTACCAAGCACAGATACGCAGTATTTT
d_call: .
clone_size: .
j_call: TRBJ2-3
v_call: TRBV9

cdr3_aa: CASRDTNTDTQYF
cdr3_nt: TGTGCCAGCAGGGACACCAACACAGATACGCAGTATTTT
d_call: .
clone_size: .
j_call: TRBJ2-3
v_call: TRBV25-1

cdr3_aa: CASRGGTKYEQYF
cdr3_nt: TGTGCCAGCAGGGGGGGGACGAAATACGAGCAGTACTTC
d_call: TRBD2
clone_size: .
j_call: TRBJ2-7
v_call: TRBV5-5

cdr3_aa: CASRTAHSNQPQHF
cdr3_nt: TGTGCCAGCAGGACAGCCCATAGCAATCAGCCCCAGCATTTT
d_call: .
clone_size: .
j_call: TRBJ1-5
v_call: TRBV6-6

cdr3_aa: CASSFKAGLNFWVYNEQFF
cdr3_nt: TGTGCCAGCAGCTTTAAAGCGGGACTAAACTTCTGGGTTTACAATGAGCAGTTCTTC
d_call: TRBD2
clone_size: once
j_call: TRBJ2-1
v_call: TRBV5-6

cdr3_aa: CASSEGVGLGQQFYGYTF
cdr3_nt: TGTGCCAGCAGTGAAGGTGTTGGGCTGGGACAGCAGTTCTATGGCTACACCTTC
d_call: TRBD1
clone_size: .
j_call: TRBJ1-2
v_call: TRBV25-1

cdr3_aa: CASRKGTSGTGELFF
cdr3_nt: TGCGCCAGCAGGAAAGGGACTAGCGGGACCGGGGAGCTGTTTTTT
d_call: TRBD2
clone_size: .
j_call: TRBJ2-2
v_call: TRBV10-2

cdr3_aa: CASSENSGKGGEQFF
cdr3_nt: TGTGCCAGTTCTGAAAATAGCGGGAAAGGCGGTGAGCAGTTCTTC
d_call: TRBD2
clone_size: .
j_call: TRBJ2-1
v_call: TRBV2

cdr3_aa: CASSLARERGYGYTF
cdr3_nt: TGTGCCAGCAGCTTAGCGCGGGAGAGAGGCTATGGCTACACCTTC
d_call: .
clone_size: .
j_call: TRBJ1-2
v_call: TRBV7-9

cdr3_aa: CASSGAGTGTVTNEKLFF
cdr3_nt: TGTGCCAGCTCTGGAGCCGGGACAGGGACCGTGACTAATGAAAAACTGTTTTTT
d_call: TRBD1
clone_size: .
j_call: TRBJ1-4
v_call: TRBV18

cdr3_aa: CAISESRLRRGVRADTQYF
cdr3_nt: TGTGCCATCAGTGAGTCTCGGCTACGGCGGGGGGTTCGTGCAGATACGCAGTATTTT
d_call: TRBD2
clone_size: .
j_call: TRBJ2-3
v_call: TRBV10-3

cdr3_aa: CASSLRGASGHEQYF
cdr3_nt: TGCGCCAGCAGCCTGAGGGGGGCTAGCGGGCACGAGCAGTACTTC
d_call: TRBD2
clone_size: .
j_call: TRBJ2-7
v_call: TRBV5-1

cdr3_aa: CSAVDGYTF
cdr3_nt: TGCAGTGCTGTAGATGGCTACACCTTC
d_call: .
clone_size: .
j_call: TRBJ1-2
v_call: TRBV20-1

cdr3_aa: CASSFSRGNSPLHF
cdr3_nt: TGTGCCAGCAGCTTTTCACGGGGTAATTCACCCCTCCACTTT
d_call: .
clone_size: once
j_call: TRBJ1-6
v_call: TRBV7-2

cdr3_aa: CSVIMGQGFAEQYF
cdr3_nt: TGCAGCGTTATTATGGGACAGGGGTTTGCCGAGCAGTACTTC
d_call: TRBD1
clone_size: .
j_call: TRBJ2-7
v_call: TRBV29-1

cdr3_aa: CASSREGNTGELFF
cdr3_nt: TGTGCCAGCAGCCGGGAAGGGAACACCGGGGAGCTGTTTTTT
d_call: .
clone_size: .
j_call: TRBJ2-2
v_call: TRBV28

cdr3_aa: CASSISSGRVNGELFF
cdr3_nt: TGTGCCAGTAGTATTTCTAGCGGGAGGGTTAACGGGGAGCTGTTTTTT
d_call: TRBD2
clone_size: .
j_call: TRBJ2-2
v_call: TRBV19

cdr3_aa: CASSVERGAQYF
cdr3_nt: TGTGCCAGCAGCGTAGAGCGGGGGGCGCAGTATTTT
d_call: TRBD2
clone_size: .
j_call: TRBJ2-3
v_call: TRBV9

cdr3_aa: CASKGRITGELFF
cdr3_nt: TGCGCCAGCAAAGGCAGGATCACCGGGGAGCTGTTTTTT
d_call: .
clone_size: .
j_call: TRBJ2-2
v_call: TRBV4-1

cdr3_aa: CASRGLAGDTGELFF
cdr3_nt: TGTGCCAGCAGGGGACTAGCGGGAGACACCGGGGAGCTGTTTTTT
d_call: TRBD2
clone_size: few
j_call: TRBJ2-2
v_call: TRBV27

cdr3_aa: CASSAVGSEQYF
cdr3_nt: TGTGCCAGCAGTGCCGTCGGGTCCGAGCAGTACTTC
d_call: .
clone_size: .
j_call: TRBJ2-7
v_call: TRBV2

cdr3_aa: CASSPRDGTEAFF
cdr3_nt: TGTGCCAGCTCACCTCGAGATGGCACTGAAGCTTTCTTT
d_call: .
clone_size: .
j_call: TRBJ1-1
v_call: TRBV18

cdr3_aa: CSVEDRQGQPQHF
cdr3_nt: TGCAGCGTTGAAGATCGACAGGGTCAGCCCCAGCATTTT
d_call: TRBD1
clone_size: .
j_call: TRBJ1-5
v_call: TRBV29-1

cdr3_aa: CASSPPVFTGNTIYF
cdr3_nt: TGTGCCAGCAGCCCCCCGGTTTTTACTGGAAACACCATATATTTT
d_call: .
clone_size: .
j_call: TRBJ1-3
v_call: TRBV28

cdr3_aa: CASSLLAGGYNEQFF
cdr3_nt: TGCGCCAGCAGCTTGCTAGCGGGAGGGTACAATGAGCAGTTCTTC
d_call: TRBD2
clone_size: .
j_call: TRBJ2-1
v_call: TRBV5-1

cdr3_aa: CASSQTLDVGYEQYF
cdr3_nt: TGCGCCAGCAGCCAAACGCTAGATGTGGGTTACGAGCAGTACTTC
d_call: .
clone_size: once
j_call: TRBJ2-7
v_call: TRBV4-1

cdr3_aa: CASSFGGPYNEQFF
cdr3_nt: TGCGCCAGCAGCTTTGGGGGCCCCTACAATGAGCAGTTCTTC
d_call: .
clone_size: .
j_call: TRBJ2-1
v_call: TRBV5-1

cdr3_aa: CASSLAGVNLAYEQYF
cdr3_nt: TGTGCCAGCAGCTTGGCCGGTGTGAACTTAGCCTACGAGCAGTACTTC
d_call: .
clone_size: .
j_call: TRBJ2-7
v_call: TRBV5-6

cdr3_aa: CAWRTDKDYYNEQFF
cdr3_nt: TGTGCCTGGAGGACCGACAAGGATTACTACAATGAGCAGTTCTTC
d_call: .
clone_size: .
j_call: TRBJ2-1
v_call: TRBV30

cdr3_aa: CASNEGTGAQYF
cdr3_nt: TGTGCCAGCAACGAGGGAACGGGAGCGCAGTATTTT
d_call: .
clone_size: .
j_call: TRBJ2-3
v_call: TRBV2

cdr3_aa: CASSRGSLNSPLHF
cdr3_nt: TGTGCCAGCAGCCGCGGAAGTCTCAATTCACCCCTCCACTTT
d_call: .
clone_size: .
j_call: TRBJ1-6
v_call: TRBV14

cdr3_aa: CASNPWGLNSNQPQHF
cdr3_nt: TGTGCCAGTAACCCCTGGGGACTCAATAGCAATCAGCCCCAGCATTTT
d_call: .
clone_size: .
j_call: TRBJ1-5
v_call: TRBV19

cdr3_aa: CASSDRTVSTDTQYF
cdr3_nt: TGTGCCAGCAGTGACAGGACAGTTAGCACAGATACGCAGTATTTT
d_call: .
clone_size: .
j_call: TRBJ2-3
v_call: TRBV25-1

cdr3_aa: CASSSTATGQIAYEQYF
cdr3_nt: TGTGCCAGCAGCTCAACAGCCACAGGGCAAATCGCCTACGAGCAGTACTTC
d_call: .
clone_size: .
j_call: TRBJ2-7
v_call: TRBV7-2

cdr3_aa: CASTGGTNTGELFF
cdr3_nt: TGTGCCAGCACGGGGGGAACGAACACCGGGGAGCTGTTTTTT
d_call: TRBD2
clone_size: .
j_call: TRBJ2-2
v_call: TRBV7-9

cdr3_aa: CAWTGGAYGYTF
cdr3_nt: TGTGCCTGGACAGGGGGCGCCTATGGCTACACCTTC
d_call: TRBD1
clone_size: .
j_call: TRBJ1-2
v_call: TRBV30

cdr3_aa: CASSLSRAVWGYGYTF
cdr3_nt: TGTGCCAGCAGTTTGTCCAGGGCGGTGTGGGGCTATGGCTACACCTTC
d_call: .
clone_size: .
j_call: TRBJ1-2
v_call: TRBV27

cdr3_aa: CASSVGEGTLYFNYGYTF
cdr3_nt: TGTGCCAGCAGCGTAGGTGAGGGGACTCTATACTTTAACTATGGCTACACCTTC
d_call: .
clone_size: .
j_call: TRBJ1-2
v_call: TRBV9

cdr3_aa: CASSAVETGGQETQYF
cdr3_nt: TGTGCCAGCAGCGCCGTAGAGACAGGGGGACAAGAGACCCAGTACTTC
d_call: TRBD1
clone_size: .
j_call: TRBJ2-5
v_call: TRBV9

cdr3_aa: CASRAPNNQPQHF
cdr3_nt: TGTGCCAGCAGGGCACCGAACAATCAGCCCCAGCATTTT
d_call: .
clone_size: few
j_call: TRBJ1-5
v_call: TRBV2

cdr3_aa: CATSRTTGVKTKNIQYF
cdr3_nt: TGTGCCACCAGCAGGACGACAGGGGTGAAGACCAAAAACATTCAGTACTTC
d_call: TRBD1
clone_size: .
j_call: TRBJ2-4
v_call: TRBV15